What follows are 6 T cell receptor beta chains derived from one specimen sequenced in a study of beta chain features in type 1 diabetes (dated by TCRdb to the late 2010s). Their antigens are not known. The library came from the immunoSEQ multiplex PCR assay. The High Capacity cDNA Reverse Transcription Kit was used to reverse transcribe all of the isolated RNA, meaning that expressed TCRB transcripts were what got sequenced. This is the immuneACCESS table as TCRdb keeps it, with only in-frame sequences that have V and J called. A part of the clones is gone; compared with another copy, unresolved V genes explain less than half, and the rest is unexplained. The sample data list 150,000 or so clones, and more than 60% of these were observed just once. The ten biggest clones cover under 0.1% of the sample. The paper as a whole reports these results and caveats: A moderate but significant shortening of TCRB CDR3 length was observed in type 1 diabetes patients in all four CD4+ subsets.

Sequenced material: naive CD4+ T cells from blood. This specimen's cell subset or site label, per the study, means: true naive CD4+ T cells. These receptors all come from a man aged 25 to 40 with type 1 diabetes.

The chain combines TRBV7-2 with TRBJ2-3; 9 nucleotides agree with TRBD1. The germline V gene encodes CDR1 SGHTA and CDR2 FQGNSA. J gave up 4 bases and V 1 base, and 6 bases lay outside the gene matches. CDR3 length equals 16 residues. In DNA form, the CDR3 reads TGTGCCAGCAGCTTAGATTGGGACAGGGCGGCAGATACGCAGTATTTT. It codes for CASSLDWDRAADTQYF. Filled out from reference TRBV7-2 and TRBJ2-3, the complete variable domain reads GAGVSQSPSNKVTEKGKDVELRCDPISGHTALYWYRQSLGQGLEFLIYFQGNSAPDKSGLPSDRFSAERTGGSVSTLTIQRTQQEDSAVYLCASSLDWDRAADTQYFGPGTRLTVL.

This chain connects TRBV9 to TRBJ1-5; no reliable D call. CDR3 size: 15 residues. V lost 0 bases, J lost 3 bases, and 10 bases lay in between. Germline CDR1 and CDR2: SGDLS and YYNGEE. This CDR3 is CASSVAGGLNQPQHF. CDR3 bases: TGTGCCAGCAGCGTAGCTGGAGGGCTCAATCAGCCCCAGCATTTT.

A few counts support this clone. The chain has TRBV29-1 and TRBJ1-1; D is uncertain. This CDR3 spans 14 amino acids. The V and J ends lost 0 bases and 4 bases respectively, with 12 bases between them. Germline loops: CDR1 SQVTM, CDR2 ANQGSEA. Written as DNA, the CDR3 is TGCAGCGTTGAAGATCTAGTAATGGGCACTGAAGCTTTCTTT. It yields the protein CSVEDLVMGTEAFF.

The chain recombines TRBV28 with TRBJ1-1, with D possibly TRBD1 on 6 matching bases. CDR1 and CDR2 from the germline V gene are MDHEN and SYDVKM. The CDR3 sequence is 12 residues long. Trimming shortened V by 5 bases and J by 7 bases, and 11 bases separated the two germline ends. The CDR3 region is CASSNTGYEAFF. The CDR3 nucleotides read TGTGCCAGCAGTAATACAGGGTATGAAGCTTTCTTT.

There are a few counts of this clone. The chain couples TRBV21-1 to TRBJ2-7; TRBD1, as called in the table, went unchecked against the DNA. TRBV21-1 is marked as a pseudogene. This CDR3 comprises 11 residues. The CDR3 DNA reads as TGTGCCAGCAGCAAAGGGGCGAAGCAGTACTTC. Translating gives CASSKGAKQYF.

This clone has only a few counts. V usage is TRBV6-5 and J usage is TRBJ2-3; tentative D call: TRBD2 (5 bases). Trimming left V 2 bases short and J 4 bases short, with 13 bases between. The CDR3 is 15 residues long. Germline-derived CDR1 and CDR2 are MNHEY and SVGAGI. In nucleotides, the CDR3 is TGTGCCAGCAGTTACGCGGGCAACCAGGCAGATACGCAGTATTTT. It translates to CASSYAGNQADTQYF.